These 15 T cell receptor beta chains came from one sample sequenced in a study of tumor-infiltrating lymphocytes in primary liver carcinoma. From about 0.5 ug of total RNA, TCR beta-specific cDNA was reverse-transcribed using a constant-region primer. Construction of TCR beta libraries relied on three successive nested multiplex PCR rounds employing slightly modified ARM-PCR. A C-beta reverse primer and TRBV1-TRBV30 forward primers served in each of the first two PCR rounds, at about 10 cycles apiece. A single record per CDR3 protein comes from TCRdb applying MiXCR to the multiplex PCR reads. The sample yields around 190,000 distinct CDR3 sequences, around 85% seen once. Co-extracted RNA and DNA came from around 20-30 mg of unsorted bulk tissue. Sequencing was done on a sample of tumor tissue from primary liver carcinoma. The receptors here all came from a man aged 35 to 55 with primary liver carcinoma and hepatitis B virus infection.

This clonotype has at least ten counts. The chain has TRBV28 and TRBJ1-5; no definite D call. V was pared by 5 bases and J by 3 bases, with 2 bases between. The CDR3 loop spans 11 amino acids. Germline values: CDR1 MDHEN, CDR2 SYDVKM. The CDR3 bases are TGTGCCAGCAGTGTCAATCAGCCCCAGCATTTT. Protein product: CASSVNQPQHF.

Worth noting for this clonotype: The junction departs from the called germline gene at one end, perhaps through a read error. The rearrangement links TRBV5-4 to TRBJ1-5; D is possibly TRBD1 (5 bases). The CDR3 spans 15 residues. Germline assignment: CDR1 SGHNT and CDR2 YYREEE (reference sequence). The CDR3 region has the DNA TGTGCCAGCAGTTTGGGGGGTTTTAGCAATCAGCCCCAGCATTTT. This sequence encodes CASSLGGFSNQPQHF.

Comments on this clonotype: Because the CDR3 is missing its conserved closing phenylalanine or tryptophan, this is likely a read error. J is TRBJ2-7 and V is TRBV6-2 or TRBV6-3, with no clear D. Per the germline V gene, CDR1 is MNHEY and CDR2 is SVGEGT. This CDR3 comprises 16 residues. This CDR3 reads CANSYSAHGNRYEQYL. In nucleotides, the CDR3 is TGTGCCAACAGTTACTCGGCACATGGGAATCGCTACGAGCAGTACTTA.

The table lists this clonotype with a few counts. It may be a read error: a sequence one base away is much more abundant. The gene calls are TRBV5-6 and TRBJ2-7; TRBD2 agrees at 11 bases. This CDR3 has 14 amino acids. Germline CDR1 reads SGHDT; CDR2 reads YYEEEE. CDR3: CTSSRTLAGDEQYF. CDR3 sequence (DNA): TGTACCAGCAGCCGAACACTAGCGGGAGACGAGCAGTACTTC.

On this clonotype: The junction and the germline gene differ at one end; a read error may be behind it. The chain combines TRBV4-2 with TRBJ2-3, with 10 bases that match TRBD2. The germline CDR1 and CDR2 sequences are LGHNA and YNFKEQ. CDR3 length: 18 residues. CDR3: CTSSQAGSGGEGTDTHYF. Here the CDR3 DNA reads TGTACCAGCAGCCAAGCAGGCAGCGGGGGGGAGGGCACAGATACGCATTATTTT.

V gene TRBV5-4 combines with J gene TRBJ2-7, with D perhaps matching TRBD1 or TRBD2 (5 bases each). The CDR3 runs 13 residues. Germline V lookup: CDR1 SGHNT, CDR2 YYREEE (reference sequence). V was cut by 4 bases and J by 3 bases, with 11 bases left in between. CDR3 sequence: CASSGRGCYEQYF. DNA of the CDR3: TGTGCCAGCAGCGGACGGGGCTGCTACGAGCAGTACTTC.

The genes are TRBV6-5 and TRBJ2-3; 8 bases are a match to TRBD2. Germline V CDR1 and CDR2: MNHEY, SVGAGI. This CDR3 spans 15 amino acids. The CDR3: CSSRVGGLGTHTQYF. CDR3 DNA sequence: TGTAGCAGCAGGGTCGGGGGACTAGGTACGCATACGCAGTATTTT.

This clonotype appeared a single time. At one boundary the junction diverges from the germline segment, which might be a read error. As DNA, the CDR3 is TGTGCCAGCAGCTTGGGGGGACGGACACAAAAGACCCGGTACTTC. This translates into CASSLGGRTQKTRYF. The genes are TRBV11-1 and TRBJ2-5; D is possibly TRBD2 (6 bases). The CDR3 spans 15 residues. Germline loops: CDR1 SGHAT, CDR2 FQDESV (reference sequence).

This clonotype has a single count. A read error may be the cause here, since a much bigger clone is one base away. The CDR3 loop reads CASSPPFLEQHF. The DNA for the CDR3 is TGTGCCAGCAGTCCCCCATTCCTCGAGCAGCACTTC. V is TRBV28 and J is TRBJ2-7; D is ambiguous. This CDR3 has 12 residues. CDR1 and CDR2 from the germline V gene are MDHEN and SYDVKM.

Points on this clonotype: A read error may account for a junction end that differs from germline. The V and J genes are TRBV11-3 and TRBJ2-1, with a possible D match to TRBD2 (6 bases). From germline, CDR1 is SGHNT and CDR2 YENEEA. This CDR3 spans 13 amino acids. The CDR3 DNA follows: TGTGCCAGCAGCGTACTAGCAGGAGCCGGGCAGTGCTTC. It encodes CASSVLAGAGQCF.

On this clonotype: One junction end does not reproduce the germline sequence, and a read error may be involved. V and J are TRBV6-1 and TRBJ1-2; D is perhaps TRBD1 (5 bases). The V gene's germline CDR1 is MNHNS and CDR2 SASEGT. The CDR3 is 15 amino acids. In DNA form, the CDR3 reads TGTGCCTGCAGTGAGAGGGGACTCCAGGGCCGTGGCTACACCTTC. It specifies CACSERGLQGRGYTF.

On this clonotype itself: One end of the junction does not line up with germline, which may come from a read error. J is TRBJ1-1 and V is TRBV6-1; no definite D call. This CDR3 region has 13 residues. Per the germline V gene, CDR1 is MNHNS and CDR2 is SASEGT. The CDR3 loop is CASSEIGNTDAFF. CDR3 bases: TGTGCCAGCAGTGAAATAGGGAACACTGATGCTTTCTTT.

This clonotype was seen only a few times. This sequence may be a read error, since a much larger clone differs from it by one base. The V gene is TRBV5-6, the J gene TRBJ2-3; D may correspond to TRBD1 or TRBD2 (5 bases each). The CDR3 is made up of 14 amino acids. Germline lookup yields CDR1 SGHDT and CDR2 YYEEEE. The DNA for the CDR3 is TGTGCCAGCAGCCCCGGACCGGGGACGGATATGCAGTATTTT. Translated, it gives CASSPGPGTDMQYF.

Of note for this clonotype: One end of the junction does not line up with germline, which may come from a read error. The rearrangement uses TRBV7-9 and TRBJ2-1; TRBD1 is a possible D gene (5 bases). The CDR3 spans 15 residues. Germline-derived CDR1 and CDR2 are SEHNR and FQNEAQ (reference sequence). CDR3 DNA sequence: TGTGCCGGTAGTGACAGTTTATCCGAAAACAATGAACAGTTCTTC. Translation: CAGSDSLSENNEQFF.

On this clonotype itself: One end of the junction is discordant with germline, which a read error may explain. V and J are TRBV11-1 and TRBJ2-3; no definite D call. Looked up from germline, CDR1 is SGHAT and CDR2 is FQDESV (reference sequence). The CDR3 has 13 amino acids. The CDR3 here is CTSRFIGTDTQYF. The DNA for the CDR3 is TGTACCAGCAGATTTATTGGTACAGATACGCAGTACTTT. Using reference TRBV11-1 and TRBJ2-3 for the parts outside the CDR3, the full variable domain is EAEVAQSPRYKITEKSQAVAFWCDPISGHATLYWYRQILGQGPELLVQFQDESVVDDSQLPKDRFSAERLKGVDSTLKIQPAELGDSAMYLCTSRFIGTDTQYFGPGTRLTVL.